Included here is one TCR beta chain sequence, with context. The source of the sample is a study of T cells in Graves' hyperthyroidism and ophthalmopathy. CDR1 and CDR2 (germline): LNHDA, SQIVND (reference sequence). Trimming cost V 7 bases and J 7 bases, with 32 bases left between them. CDR3 length equals 18 residues. What was amplified from RNA transcripts were TCR beta CDR3 regions. In the first-round RT-PCR of the TCR CDR3, the HTBI primer set was used. TCRdb reprocessed the multiplex PCR reads with MiXCR, giving one entry per CDR3 protein. Of approximately 34,000 distinct CDR3 sequences listed, around half are singletons. Based on clinical symptoms, serum thyroxine and TRAb, thyroid ultrasound and orbital computed tomography, diagnoses were reached.

This sequence was found in a woman aged 40 to 50 with Graves' ophthalmopathy. Sample: blood. The rearrangement uses TRBV19 and TRBJ2-7, with D possibly matching TRBD2 (7 bases). CDR3 bases: TGTGCCAGTACCTCCCCGTGGGGGGGCGGACTACCTTGCTGGGAGCAGTACTTC. The encoded protein is CASTSPWGGGLPCWEQYF.